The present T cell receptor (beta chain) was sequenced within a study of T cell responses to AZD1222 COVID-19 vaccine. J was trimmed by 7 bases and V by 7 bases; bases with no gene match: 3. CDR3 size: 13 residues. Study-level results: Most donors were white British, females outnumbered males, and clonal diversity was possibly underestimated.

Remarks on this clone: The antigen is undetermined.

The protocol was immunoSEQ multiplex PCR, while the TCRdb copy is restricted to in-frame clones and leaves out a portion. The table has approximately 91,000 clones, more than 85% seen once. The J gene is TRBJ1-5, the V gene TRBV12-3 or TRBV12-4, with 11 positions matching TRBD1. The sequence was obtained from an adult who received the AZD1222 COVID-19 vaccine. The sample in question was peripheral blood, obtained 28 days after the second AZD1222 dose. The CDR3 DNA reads TGTGCCAGCATGGGACAGGGGGACCAGCCCCAGCATTTT. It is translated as CASMGQGDQPQHF.